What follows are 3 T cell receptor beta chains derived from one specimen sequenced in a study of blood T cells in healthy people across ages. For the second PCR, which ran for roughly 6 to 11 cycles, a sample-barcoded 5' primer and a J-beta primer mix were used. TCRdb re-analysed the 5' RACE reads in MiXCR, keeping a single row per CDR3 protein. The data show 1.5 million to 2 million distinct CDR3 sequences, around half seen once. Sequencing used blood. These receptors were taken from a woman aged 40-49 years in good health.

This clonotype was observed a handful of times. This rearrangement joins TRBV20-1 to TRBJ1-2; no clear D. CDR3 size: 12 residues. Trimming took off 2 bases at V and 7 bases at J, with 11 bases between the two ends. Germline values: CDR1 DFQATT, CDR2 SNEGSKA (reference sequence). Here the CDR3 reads CSARFKVCGYTF. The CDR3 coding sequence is TGCAGTGCTAGATTTAAGGTCTGTGGCTACACCTTC.

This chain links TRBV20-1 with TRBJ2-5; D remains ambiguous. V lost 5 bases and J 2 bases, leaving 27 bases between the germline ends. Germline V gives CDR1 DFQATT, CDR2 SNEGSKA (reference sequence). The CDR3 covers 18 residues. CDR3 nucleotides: TGCAGTGCTCCTCTCTTAACTGATCCGATGAGACTGCAAGAGACCCAGTACTTC. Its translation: CSAPLLTDPMRLQETQYF.

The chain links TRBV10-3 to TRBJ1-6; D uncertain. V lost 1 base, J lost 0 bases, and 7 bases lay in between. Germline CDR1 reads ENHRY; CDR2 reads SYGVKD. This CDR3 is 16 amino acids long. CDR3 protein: CAISELGSSYNSPLHF. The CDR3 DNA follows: TGTGCCATCAGTGAGTTGGGCAGCTCCTATAATTCACCCCTCCACTTT.